The following is a T cell receptor beta chain sequence with its context. Its antigen target is currently unknown. Base qualities are missing; no much larger clone stands one base away. For the CD8 naive samples, CD45RO-negative cells were positively selected for CCR7, yielding a CD45RA+CCR7+ population from which TemRA cells were excluded. The donors were healthy, HIV-negative adults with no recently reported acute infections or vaccinations. All donors were Caucasian adults living in Nashville, Tennessee, USA. After blood collection by leukapheresis, PBMCs were isolated using Ficoll-Histopaque density gradient centrifugation and then cryopreserved in the vapor phase of liquid nitrogen. Purity and quantity of every magnetically sorted T cell population were checked by analytical flow cytometry. Genomic DNA was isolated from each sorted fraction and quantified by UV absorbance on a Nanodrop 2000c.

The data originate from a study of shared clonotypes between healthy human individuals (dated by TCRdb to 2019 to 2021). In terms of the full investigation: The cohort included three men and a couple of women between 18 and 49 years of age. Per donor, three plates each were used for CD4 naive and CD4 memory, two for CD8 naive, and one for CD8 memory. Blood TCR repertoires of about 5 healthy adults were deeply sequenced to estimate repertoire size and the extent of clonotype sharing between individuals. Libraries were prepared and TCR repertoires were sequenced by different laboratories using diverse techniques, in order to increase sequencing depth and limit assay-specific biases. Leukapheresis yielded between about 0.85 and 9 billion PBMCs per donor.

From cysteine to phenylalanine, the CDR3 is 15 amino acids long. The retained sequence is limited to the CDR3, 45 bases, with the frame set at the first base. V is pruned by 5 bases and J by 1 base, leaving 5 bases of the junction without a gene match. Via the germline V gene, CDR1 is MDHEN and CDR2 SYDVKM. Using the deep immunoSEQ assay, multiplex PCR amplified TCR CDR3 regions from genomic DNA. Extracted genomic DNA from each cell subset was distributed evenly across all wells of several immunoSEQ 96-well plates, and each plate was treated as a replicate. For sorted subsets, each replicate PCR was loaded with around 200 ng genomic DNA, equivalent to about 30,000 T cell genomes. Purified libraries were measured with a Qubit 3.0 fluorometer, size-checked on a Bioanalyzer 2100, and measured again with the KAPA Library Quantification kit. A separate single-read 150-cycle Illumina NextSeq 550 flow cell was used to sequence each immunoSEQ 96-well plate. Under the source paper's analysis protocol: Because only junctional sequences without quality scores were contained in the immunoSEQ output, filtering matching that applied to full-length reads could not be performed. Sequences were annotated with PyIR, a Python wrapper for IgBLAST v1.9, and V/J genes and CDR3 were assigned using IMGT germline references. Reads were filtered out if the reads had weak V/J assignments (E-value above 1e-6), no CDR3, stop codons, out-of-frame junctions, or ambiguous translated residues. A V3J clonotype was defined by an identical inferred V gene, J gene, and CDR3 amino acid sequence. Percentage overlap between repertoires was calculated by dividing the number of shared unique clonotypes by the size of the smaller repertoire. Repertoire richness was assessed with RTK rarefaction, the Chao1 estimator, and Recon v2.1 estimates of unobserved clonotypes. For all TCRbeta clonotypes obtained by the gDNA method from a handful of donors, generation probabilities were computed with OLGA. Not all clones reach the TCRdb copy of this immuneACCESS table, which keeps in-frame sequences only. Checked studies attribute under half of the gap to unresolved V genes and leave the rest unexplained. That table gives V, J and clone size, and the DNA gave D and trimming. The sample data list about 870,000 clones, and 85% to 95% of these were observed just once. More than 20% of the sample lies in the top ten.

The investigation overall reported the following: Larger estimated clonotype richness was generally found for naive subsets than for memory subsets. Even with the large sequencing depth, rarefaction of the sorted-subset datasets indicated that sequencing was incomplete. The genetic and exposure-history diversity represented was limited by the small number of donors. Pairwise subsampling indicated that sequencing depth was expected to affect the degree of clonotype sharing among donors. Sharing across a few donors was observed for around 5% of naive CD4, under 4% of naive CD8, about 2.5% of memory CD4, and around 0.44% of memory CD8 clonotypes. Only blood was sampled, and tissue TCR repertoires likely differ from those in blood. Compared with non-shared clonotypes, clonotypes shared by all four sorted-subset donors had higher generation probabilities.

The sequenced material came from naive CD8+ T cells sorted from blood. Taken with the paper, the label for cell subset or site translates to: CD45RA+CCR7+. Recombination joined TRBV28 with TRBJ2-5, with 9 bases in between that match TRBD1. This clonotype was sampled from a young man in good health. The DNA sequence is given as TGTGCCAGCAGTCCCGACAGGGGGGTCCAAGAGACCCAGTACTTC. This yields the protein CASSPDRGVQETQYF.